This TCR beta chain came from a study of T cell repertoires in cytomegalovirus infection. In the study overall: It was the public TCR beta signatures that indicated both CMV infection and matching HLA type.

TCRdb reprocessed the reads via MiXCR and lists one record per CDR3 protein. The data show about 320,000 distinct CDR3 sequences, roughly 9.5% seen once. Study findings and constraints: Carriers of CMV and the relevant HLA type were discriminated by public TCR beta frequency. HLA-C-restricted CMV clonotypes gave the most frequent clonotype in two of eight donors.

J was trimmed by 7 bases and V by 4 bases; bases with no gene match: 12. This CDR3 spans 16 amino acids. Germline loops: CDR1 SGHTA, CDR2 FQGNSA. This clonotype was recorded at least ten times. The antigen remains unidentified. The source is a human donor in good health (CMV status not recorded). Some clones in this sample may be carry-over from other donors' samples. Sequenced: PBMCs. V usage is TRBV7-2 and J usage is TRBJ2-3; 9 positions match TRBD2. The CDR3 loop is CASSSPPAGGPHTQYF. The CDR3 bases are TGTGCCAGCAGCTCCCCCCCCGCGGGAGGGCCCCATACGCAGTATTTT.